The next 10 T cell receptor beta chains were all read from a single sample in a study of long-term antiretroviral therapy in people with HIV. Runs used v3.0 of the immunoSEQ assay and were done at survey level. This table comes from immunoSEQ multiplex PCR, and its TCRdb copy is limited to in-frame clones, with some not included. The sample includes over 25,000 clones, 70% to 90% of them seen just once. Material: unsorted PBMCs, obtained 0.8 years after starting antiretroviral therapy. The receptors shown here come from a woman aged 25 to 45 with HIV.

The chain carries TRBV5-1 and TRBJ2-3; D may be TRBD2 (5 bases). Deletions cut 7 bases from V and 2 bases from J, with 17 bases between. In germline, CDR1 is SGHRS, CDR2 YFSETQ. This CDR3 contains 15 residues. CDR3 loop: CASGSGGLTTDTQYF. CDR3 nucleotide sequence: TGCGCCAGCGGATCGGGCGGGCTCACCACAGATACGCAGTATTTT.

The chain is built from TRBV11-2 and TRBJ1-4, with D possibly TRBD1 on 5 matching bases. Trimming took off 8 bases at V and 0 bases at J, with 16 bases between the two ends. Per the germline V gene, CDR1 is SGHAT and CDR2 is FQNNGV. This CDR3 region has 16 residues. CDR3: CASAIVGAATNEKLFF. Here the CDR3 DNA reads TGTGCCAGCGCTATAGTCGGGGCAGCAACTAATGAAAAACTGTTTTTT. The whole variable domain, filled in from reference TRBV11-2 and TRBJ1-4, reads EAGVAQSPRYKIIEKRQSVAFWCNPISGHATLYWYQQILGQGPKLLIQFQNNGVVDDSQLPKDRFSAERLKGVDSTLKIQPAKLEDSAVYLCASAIVGAATNEKLFFGSGTQLSVL.

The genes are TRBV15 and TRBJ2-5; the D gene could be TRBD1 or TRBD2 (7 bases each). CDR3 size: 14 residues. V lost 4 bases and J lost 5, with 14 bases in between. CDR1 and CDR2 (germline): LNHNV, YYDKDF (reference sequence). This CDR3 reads CATSTRGGAETQYF. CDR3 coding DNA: TGTGCCACCAGCACCAGGGGGGGAGCGGAGACCCAGTACTTC.

The CDR3 nucleotides read TGTGCCAGCAGCTCCCGAGGCACCCAGAACACTGAAGCTTTCTTT. It encodes CASSSRGTQNTEAFF. J is TRBJ1-1 and V is TRBV7-2; D not resolved. CDR3 length: 15 amino acids. In germline, CDR1 is SGHTA, CDR2 FQGNSA. Trimming removed 4 bases from V and 1 base from J, with 13 bases in between.

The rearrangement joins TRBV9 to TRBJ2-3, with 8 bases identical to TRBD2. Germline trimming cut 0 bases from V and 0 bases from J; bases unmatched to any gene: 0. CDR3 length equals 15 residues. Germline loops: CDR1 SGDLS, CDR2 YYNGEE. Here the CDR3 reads CASSVVAGSTDTQYF. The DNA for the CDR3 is TGTGCCAGCAGCGTAGTAGCGGGGAGCACAGATACGCAGTATTTT.

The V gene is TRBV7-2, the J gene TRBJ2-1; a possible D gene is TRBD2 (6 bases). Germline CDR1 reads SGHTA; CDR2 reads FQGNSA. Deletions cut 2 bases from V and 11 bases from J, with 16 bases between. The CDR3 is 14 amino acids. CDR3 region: CASSLPANGGKQFF. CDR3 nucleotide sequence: TGTGCCAGCAGCTTACCGGCGAATGGGGGGAAGCAGTTCTTC. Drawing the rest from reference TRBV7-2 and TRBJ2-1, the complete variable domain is GAGVSQSPSNKVTEKGKDVELRCDPISGHTALYWYRQSLGQGLEFLIYFQGNSAPDKSGLPSDRFSAERTGGSVSTLTIQRTQQEDSAVYLCASSLPANGGKQFFGPGTRLTVL.

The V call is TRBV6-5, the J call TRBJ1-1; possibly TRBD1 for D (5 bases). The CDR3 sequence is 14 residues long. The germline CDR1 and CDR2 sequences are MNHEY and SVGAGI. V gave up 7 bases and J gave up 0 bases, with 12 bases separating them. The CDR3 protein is CASNRDAMNTEAFF. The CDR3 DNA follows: TGTGCCAGCAACCGGGACGCGATGAACACTGAAGCTTTCTTT.

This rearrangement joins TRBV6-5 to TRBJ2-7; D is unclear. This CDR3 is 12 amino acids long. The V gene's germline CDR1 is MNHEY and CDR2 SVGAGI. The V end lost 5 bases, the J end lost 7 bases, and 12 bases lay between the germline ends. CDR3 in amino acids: CASSQLTTEQYF. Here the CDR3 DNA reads TGTGCCAGCAGTCAACTTACTACAGAGCAGTACTTC.

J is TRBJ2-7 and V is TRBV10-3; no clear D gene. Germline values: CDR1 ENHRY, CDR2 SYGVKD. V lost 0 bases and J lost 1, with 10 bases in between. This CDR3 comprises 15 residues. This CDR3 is CAISESSKGSYEQYV. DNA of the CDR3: TGTGCCATCAGTGAGTCGAGTAAGGGATCCTACGAGCAGTACGTC.

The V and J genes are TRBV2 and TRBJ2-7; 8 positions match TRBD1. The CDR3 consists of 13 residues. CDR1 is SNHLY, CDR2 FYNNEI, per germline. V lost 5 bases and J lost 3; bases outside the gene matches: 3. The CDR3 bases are TGTGCCAGCAGTTTAGACAGGGGCTACGAGCAGTACTTC. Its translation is CASSLDRGYEQYF.